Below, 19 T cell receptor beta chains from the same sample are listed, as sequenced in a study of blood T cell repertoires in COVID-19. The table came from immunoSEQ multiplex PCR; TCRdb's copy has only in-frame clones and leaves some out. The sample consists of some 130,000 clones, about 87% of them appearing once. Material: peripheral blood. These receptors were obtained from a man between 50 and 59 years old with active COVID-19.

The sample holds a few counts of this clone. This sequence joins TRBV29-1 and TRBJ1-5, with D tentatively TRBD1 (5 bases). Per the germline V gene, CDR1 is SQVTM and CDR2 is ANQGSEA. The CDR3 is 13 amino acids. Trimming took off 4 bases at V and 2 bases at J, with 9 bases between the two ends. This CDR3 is CSVGQGGNQPQHF. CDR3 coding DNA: TGCAGCGTTGGGCAGGGTGGCAATCAGCCCCAGCATTTT.

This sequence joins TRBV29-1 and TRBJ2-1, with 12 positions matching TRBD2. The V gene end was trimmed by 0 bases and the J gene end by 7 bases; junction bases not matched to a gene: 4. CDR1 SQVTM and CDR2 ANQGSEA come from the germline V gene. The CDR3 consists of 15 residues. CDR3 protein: CSVEDLAGGPNEQFF. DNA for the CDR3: TGCAGCGTTGAAGACCTAGCGGGGGGGCCTAATGAGCAGTTCTTC.

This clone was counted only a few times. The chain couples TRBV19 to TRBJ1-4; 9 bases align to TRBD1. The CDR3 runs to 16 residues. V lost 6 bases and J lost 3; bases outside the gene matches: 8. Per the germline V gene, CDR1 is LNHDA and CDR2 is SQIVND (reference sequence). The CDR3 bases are TGTGCCAGTAGCCGAACAGGGGGCTTGGCTAATGAAAAACTGTTTTTT. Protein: CASSRTGGLANEKLFF.

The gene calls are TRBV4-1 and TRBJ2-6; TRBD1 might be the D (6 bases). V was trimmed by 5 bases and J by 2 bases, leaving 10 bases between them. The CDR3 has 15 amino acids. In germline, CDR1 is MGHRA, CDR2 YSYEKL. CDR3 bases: TGCGCCAGCAGCTCCCGGACAGCTGGGGCCAACGTCCTGACTTTC. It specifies CASSSRTAGANVLTF.

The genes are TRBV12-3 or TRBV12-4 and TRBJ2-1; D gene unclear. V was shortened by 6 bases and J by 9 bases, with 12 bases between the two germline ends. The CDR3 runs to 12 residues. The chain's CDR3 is CASRPNGLEQFF. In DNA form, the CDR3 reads TGTGCCAGCAGACCGAATGGGCTTGAGCAGTTCTTC.

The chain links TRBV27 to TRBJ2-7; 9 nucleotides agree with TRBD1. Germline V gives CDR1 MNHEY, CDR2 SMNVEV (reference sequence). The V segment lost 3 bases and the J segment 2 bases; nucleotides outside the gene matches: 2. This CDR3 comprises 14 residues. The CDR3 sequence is CASSFGDRAYEQYF. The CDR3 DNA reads TGTGCCAGCAGTTTCGGGGACAGGGCCTACGAGCAGTACTTC.

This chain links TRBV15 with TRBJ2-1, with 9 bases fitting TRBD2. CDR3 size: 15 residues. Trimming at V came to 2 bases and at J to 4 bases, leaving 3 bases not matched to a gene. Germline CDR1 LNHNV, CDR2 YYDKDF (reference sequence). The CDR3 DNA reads TGTGCCACCAGCAGAAGTAGCGGGGGTTACAATGAGCAGTTCTTC. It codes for CATSRSSGGYNEQFF.

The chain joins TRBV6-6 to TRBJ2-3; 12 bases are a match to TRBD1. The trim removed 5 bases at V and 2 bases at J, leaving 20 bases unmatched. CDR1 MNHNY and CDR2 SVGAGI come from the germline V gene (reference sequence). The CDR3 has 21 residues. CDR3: CASSPITGTGGFRPNTDTQYF. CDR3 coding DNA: TGTGCCAGCAGTCCAATCACCGGGACAGGGGGCTTCCGACCAAACACAGATACGCAGTATTTT.

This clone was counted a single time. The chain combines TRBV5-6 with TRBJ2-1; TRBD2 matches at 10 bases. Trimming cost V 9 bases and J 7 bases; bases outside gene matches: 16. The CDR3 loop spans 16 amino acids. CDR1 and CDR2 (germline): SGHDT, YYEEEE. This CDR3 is CATLPGGSGGANEQFF. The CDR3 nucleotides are TGTGCCACCCTGCCGGGAGGCAGCGGGGGGGCAAATGAGCAGTTCTTC.

The CDR3 DNA is TGCAGTGCTAGTGCCCCGGCAGGGCGCGGGGATAGCAATCAGCCCCAGCATTTT. Its protein product is CSASAPAGRGDSNQPQHF. This chain connects TRBV20-1 to TRBJ1-5; tentative D call: TRBD1 (5 bases). Trimming took off 3 bases at V and 0 bases at J, with 21 bases between the two ends. The CDR3 has 18 amino acids. The germline CDR1 and CDR2 sequences are DFQATT and SNEGSKA (reference sequence).

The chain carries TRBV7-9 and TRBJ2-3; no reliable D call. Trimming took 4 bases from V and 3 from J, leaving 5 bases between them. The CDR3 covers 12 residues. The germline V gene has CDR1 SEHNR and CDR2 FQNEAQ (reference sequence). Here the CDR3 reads CASSSQTDTQYF. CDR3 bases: TGTGCCAGCAGCTCCCAAACAGATACGCAGTATTTT.

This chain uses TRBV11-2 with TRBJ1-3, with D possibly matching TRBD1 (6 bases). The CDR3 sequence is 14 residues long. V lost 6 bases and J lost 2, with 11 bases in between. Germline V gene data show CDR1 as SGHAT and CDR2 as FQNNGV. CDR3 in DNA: TGTGCCAGCAGGGCACAGGGTGCTGGAAACACCATATATTTT. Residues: CASRAQGAGNTIYF.

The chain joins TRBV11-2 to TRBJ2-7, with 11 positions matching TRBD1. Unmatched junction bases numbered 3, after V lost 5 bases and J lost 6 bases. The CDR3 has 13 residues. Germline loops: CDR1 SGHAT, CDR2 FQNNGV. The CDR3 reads CASSRDRGIEQYF. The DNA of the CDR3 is TGTGCCAGCAGCAGGGACAGGGGGATCGAGCAGTACTTC.

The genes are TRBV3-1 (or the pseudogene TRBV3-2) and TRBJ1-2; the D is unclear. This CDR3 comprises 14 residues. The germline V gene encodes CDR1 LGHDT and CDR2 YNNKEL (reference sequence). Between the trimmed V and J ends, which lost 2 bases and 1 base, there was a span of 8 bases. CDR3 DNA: TGTGCCAGCAGCCAAATCGGGGATAACTATGGCTACACCTTC. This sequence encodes CASSQIGDNYGYTF.

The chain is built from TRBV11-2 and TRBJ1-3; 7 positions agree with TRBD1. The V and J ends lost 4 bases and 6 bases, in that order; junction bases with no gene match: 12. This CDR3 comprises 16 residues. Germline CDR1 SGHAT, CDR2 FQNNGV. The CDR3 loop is CASSSRLGQKLNTIYF. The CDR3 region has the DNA TGTGCCAGCAGCTCCCGCCTGGGACAGAAACTAAACACCATATATTTT.

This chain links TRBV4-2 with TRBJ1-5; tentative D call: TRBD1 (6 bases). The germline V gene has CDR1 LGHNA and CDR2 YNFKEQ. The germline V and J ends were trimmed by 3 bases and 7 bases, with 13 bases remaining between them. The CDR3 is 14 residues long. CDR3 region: CASSHQGSSQPQHF. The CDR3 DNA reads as TGTGCCAGCAGCCATCAGGGGAGTTCCCAGCCCCAGCATTTT.

As DNA, the CDR3 is TGTGCCAGCAGCTTGGGGGGCACAGGGATCGGCACCGGGGAGCTGTTTTTT. Protein: CASSLGGTGIGTGELFF. The rearrangement joins TRBV5-5 to TRBJ2-2; D may be TRBD1 (6 bases). Looked up from germline, CDR1 is SGHKS and CDR2 is YYEKEE (reference sequence). The CDR3 extends over 17 amino acids. With 0 bases removed from V and 4 bases from J, the gap between germline ends came to 16 bases.

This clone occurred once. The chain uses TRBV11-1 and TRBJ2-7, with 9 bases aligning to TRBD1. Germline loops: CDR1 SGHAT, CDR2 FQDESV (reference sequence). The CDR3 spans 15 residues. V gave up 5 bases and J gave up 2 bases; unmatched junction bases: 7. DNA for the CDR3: TGTGCCAGCAGCCCAATCGACAGGGGGGCCTACGAGCAGTACTTC. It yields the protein CASSPIDRGAYEQYF.

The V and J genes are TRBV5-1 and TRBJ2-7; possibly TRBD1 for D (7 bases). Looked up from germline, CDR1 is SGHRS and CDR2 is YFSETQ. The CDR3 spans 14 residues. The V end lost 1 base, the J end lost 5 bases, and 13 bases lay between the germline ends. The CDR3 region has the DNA TGCGCCAGCAGCTTGTGGCAGGGGGGCCACGAGCAGTACTTC. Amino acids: CASSLWQGGHEQYF.